This T cell receptor (beta chain) was captured in a study of cytotoxic CD8 clonotypes in ibrutinib-treated CLL. Study details: Enrolment comprised 11 relapsed/refractory and over 14 treatment-naive patients; about 18 were IGHV unmutated. Responses: some 25 partial, 2 complete; after median roughly 5.5 years, approximately 14 stayed remitted, approximately twelve progressed. A median roughly twelve months of treatment, range 6 to 36, preceded the collection of response samples.

Sequenced by immunoSEQ multiplex PCR; TCRdb stores in-frame clones only, minus some. Altogether 130,000 to 150,000 clones are present, about 79% being singletons, with the ten largest covering 13%. Details on this clone: What it binds is unknown.

Whole-study findings and limits: Rare overall, public clonotypes shrank or held steady under therapy.

This TCR derives from a human donor with chronic lymphocytic leukemia. The input for sequencing was PBMCs, taken after 12 months of ibrutinib treatment.

The CDR3 here is CATSTRTGGFYNEQFF. The DNA of the CDR3 is TGTGCCACCAGCACCCGGACAGGGGGATTCTACAATGAGCAGTTCTTC. The chain joins TRBV15 to TRBJ2-1; 10 nucleotides agree with TRBD1. The length of the CDR3 is 16 residues. Germline CDR1 LNHNV, CDR2 YYDKDF (reference sequence). Trimming cost V 4 bases and J 3 bases; bases outside gene matches: 6.